This T cell receptor beta chain emerged from a study of blood T cell repertoires in COVID-19 (TCRdb year 2020). Notes on the research overall: Samples covering the acute and convalescent phases of COVID-19 were provided by collaborators in the United States, Italy and Spain. The prospective study material was composed of cDNA or gDNA derived from T cells, B-cell-depleted T cells, or PBMCs. The dataset comprised deeply sampled blood TCRbeta repertoires from subjects exposed to, actively infected with, or recovered from COVID-19. A freely available public database, intended as a resource for researchers studying the immune response to SARS-CoV-2, is where the repertoires were released. Samples came from the ongoing ImmuneRACE study (first 160 participants) plus 1,254 subjects from 6 global collaborators. Nearly every sample came with metadata listing a de-identified subject ID, COVID-19 status, age in years and sex. Where HLA class I and class II types were available, the types were taken from metadata supplied by the sample provider, not from assay-based typing. What the study reported, not specific to this receptor: Clinical and demographic metadata were provided uncurated, with the amount varying by source and participant.

The immunoSEQ Assay, a bias-controlled multiplex PCR, was used to amplify TCRbeta CDR3 regions from genomic DNA. In the authors' own workflow: The number of nucleated cells in each sample was estimated by amplification of reference gene primers within the assay. To quantify the absolute abundance of each unique TCRbeta CDR3 rearrangement, sequence reads were collapsed and filtered. For each sample, productive Simpson clonality was calculated as the square root of Simpson's diversity index over productive rearrangements. TCRdb limited this immuneACCESS table to in-frame rearrangements with V and J called. A share of clones is missing; checked studies link under half to unresolved V genes, and the rest is unexplained. The DNA gave D and trimming, while V, J and clone size come from that table. Recorded for this sample are a few hundred thousand clones; about four fifths of them occurred a single time. Clones ranked in the top ten supply 0.85% to 1.2% of the sample.

Whole blood was collected in K2EDTA tubes by collaborating institutions according to the institutions' own protocols. Collaborator samples were shipped for TCRbeta analysis as frozen whole blood, isolated PBMCs, or DNA extracted from either sample type. As to this clone: Its antigen remains undetermined. No base quality values were provided; no much bigger clone lies one nucleotide off.

Based on the germline V gene, the CDR1 and CDR2 sequences are SGHVS and FQNEAQ. The CDR3 runs 15 residues from the cysteine to the phenylalanine. Of the read, only the CDR3 DNA is kept; its 45 bases are in frame from base 1. V lost 5 bases and J lost 2 bases, and the count of bases not matched to a germline gene is 5. The chain was built from TRBV7-8 and TRBJ2-1; 8 middle bases align to TRBD1. This TCR came from a human donor with acute or convalescent COVID-19. The donor label of this sample is uncertain. What was sequenced was peripheral blood. The CDR3 protein sequence reads: CASSERQGTYNEQFF. The nucleotides are TGTGCCAGCAGCGAGAGACAGGGGACCTACAATGAGCAGTTCTTC.